The 21 T cell receptor beta chains listed next were all sequenced from one sample in a study of response to subunit inactivated influenza vaccine. TCRdb re-analysed the RT-PCR reads in MiXCR, keeping a single row per CDR3 protein. The sample gives 400,000 to 550,000 distinct CDR3 sequences, roughly 23% of which show up once; 1.5% to 2% is in the top ten. Material: CD4+ T cells sorted from PBMCs, obtained 5 days after vaccination. The receptors shown here come from a man aged 50 or older who received an inactivated influenza vaccine.

The chain couples TRBV20-1 to TRBJ2-7; D tentatively fits TRBD1 or TRBD2 (5 bases each). Germline CDR1 and CDR2: DFQATT and SNEGSKA (reference sequence). The V end lost 3 bases, the J end lost 6 bases, and 18 bases lay between the germline ends. The CDR3 is 14 residues long. The CDR3 is CSASSGTRSSEQYF. As DNA, the CDR3 is TGCAGTGCTAGCTCGGGGACGCGGTCATCCGAGCAGTACTTC.

This clonotype was counted between two and nine times. The V call is TRBV5-1, the J call TRBJ2-1; 7 nucleotides agree with TRBD2. Trimming took 2 bases from V and 1 from J; bases not matched to a gene: 3. Germline-derived CDR1 and CDR2 are SGHRS and YFSETQ. The CDR3 spans 15 residues. This chain's CDR3 is CASSFRGDSYNEQFF. The CDR3, as DNA: TGCGCCAGCAGCTTTCGGGGGGATTCCTACAATGAGCAGTTCTTC.

The chain combines TRBV7-2 with TRBJ2-7; D gene ambiguous. Germline V lookup: CDR1 SGHTA, CDR2 FQGNSA. This CDR3 spans 15 amino acids. With 1 base removed from V and 2 bases from J, the gap between germline ends came to 12 bases. CDR3 coding DNA: TGTGCCAGCAGCTTAGGTCCTTTTAGGACCTACGAGCAGTACTTC. It encodes CASSLGPFRTYEQYF.

This clonotype was counted once. The rearrangement links TRBV6-2 or TRBV6-3 to TRBJ2-2; D is perhaps TRBD2 (5 bases). The CDR3 has 15 amino acids. V gave up 2 bases and J gave up 0 bases, with 7 bases separating them. Germline V gene data show CDR1 as MNHEY and CDR2 as SVGEGT. The CDR3 region has the DNA TGTGCCAGCAGTTACCGGGGATCGAACACCGGGGAGCTGTTTTTT. Its translation: CASSYRGSNTGELFF.

This chain uses TRBV5-1 with TRBJ2-7; D may be TRBD2 (6 bases). Trimming took off 4 bases at V and 2 bases at J, with 13 bases between the two ends. This CDR3 spans 14 amino acids. The germline CDR1 and CDR2 sequences are SGHRS and YFSETQ. CDR3 coding DNA: TGCGCCAGCAGCGGCGGGCGGGGCCCCTACGAGCAGTACTTC. It encodes CASSGGRGPYEQYF.

The chain couples TRBV9 to TRBJ2-2, with TRBD2 identical over 7 bases. This CDR3 has 15 residues. Germline trimming cut 0 bases from V and 4 bases from J; bases unmatched to any gene: 3. Germline V gene data show CDR1 as SGDLS and CDR2 as YYNGEE. The CDR3 reads CASSVVTSFTGELFF. CDR3 sequence (DNA): TGTGCCAGCAGCGTAGTGACTAGCTTCACCGGGGAGCTGTTTTTT.

J is TRBJ2-1 and V is TRBV7-2, with 10 bases lining up with TRBD1. CDR3 length: 15 residues. V shed 5 bases and J 3 bases; nucleotides not matched to a gene: 4. Germline loops: CDR1 SGHTA, CDR2 FQGNSA. The CDR3 protein is CASSRQGAVYNEQFF. CDR3 coding DNA: TGTGCCAGCAGCCGACAGGGGGCTGTCTACAATGAGCAGTTCTTC.

In its sample, this clonotype was seen a few times. V gene TRBV5-1 combines with J gene TRBJ2-1; 13 bases are shared with TRBD2. CDR3 length: 16 residues. Germline CDR1 reads SGHRS; CDR2 reads YFSETQ. The trim removed 7 bases at V and 9 bases at J, leaving 13 bases unmatched. This chain's CDR3 is CASGSGRLAGGFEQFF. The CDR3 DNA reads TGCGCCAGCGGCTCAGGGAGACTAGCGGGGGGTTTTGAGCAGTTCTTC.

This clonotype was seen ten or more times. The genes are TRBV5-1 and TRBJ2-3; TRBD1 agrees at 8 bases. CDR1 is SGHRS, CDR2 YFSETQ, per germline. The V gene end was trimmed by 4 bases and the J gene end by 1 base; junction bases not matched to a gene: 5. This CDR3 has 15 residues. The CDR3 reads CASSQGQGRTDTQYF. Here the CDR3 DNA reads TGCGCCAGCAGCCAAGGACAGGGACGCACAGATACGCAGTATTTT. Looking up the rest from reference TRBV5-1 and TRBJ2-3 gives the full variable domain: KAGVTQTPRYLIKTRGQQVTLSCSPISGHRSVSWYQQTPGQGLQFLFEYFSETQRNKGNFPGRFSGRQFSNSRSEMNVSTLELGDSALYLCASSQGQGRTDTQYFGPGTRLTVL.

J is TRBJ2-7 and V is TRBV2, with unresolved D. Germline V gives CDR1 SNHLY, CDR2 FYNNEI. V was cut by 1 base and J by 6 bases, with 13 bases left in between. The CDR3 contains 14 residues. The CDR3 region has the DNA TGTGCCAGCAGTGAAGTGATAATGGGGATCGAGCAGTACTTC. Its translation: CASSEVIMGIEQYF.

This clonotype came up a few times. CDR3 bases: TGCAGCGTTGGTCCGGGGAATGACGGCTACACCTTC. This encodes CSVGPGNDGYTF. This chain connects TRBV29-1 to TRBJ1-2; no clear D. The CDR3 has 12 residues. CDR1 is SQVTM, CDR2 ANQGSEA, per germline. V lost 4 bases to trimming and J lost 8 bases, with 14 bases between them.

This clonotype was seen only a few times. This chain uses TRBV5-1 with TRBJ2-7; D uncertain. The CDR3 has 12 residues. V was cut by 3 bases and J by 0 bases, with 4 bases left in between. Germline V gene data show CDR1 as SGHRS and CDR2 as YFSETQ. This chain's CDR3 is CASSWGSYEQYF. The CDR3 DNA reads as TGCGCCAGCAGCTGGGGCTCCTACGAGCAGTACTTC.

This chain uses TRBV7-2 with TRBJ2-3; 12 nucleotides match TRBD2. Germline V gene sequence: CDR1 SGHTA, CDR2 FQGNSA. The CDR3 extends over 16 amino acids. The trim removed 5 bases at V and 6 bases at J, leaving 9 bases unmatched. CDR3 bases: TGTGCCAGCAGCCCCCGGACTAGCGGGACGGGGGATACGCAGTATTTT. Translating it yields CASSPRTSGTGDTQYF.

In nucleotides, the CDR3 is TGCAGTGCCACAAACCGGGACTTGAGCTCCTACGAGCAGTACTTC. Protein sequence: CSATNRDLSSYEQYF. This chain uses TRBV20-1 with TRBJ2-7, with a weak D call TRBD2 (6 bases). Germline V gene sequence: CDR1 DFQATT, CDR2 SNEGSKA (reference sequence). The germline V and J ends were trimmed by 6 bases and 0 bases, with 18 bases remaining between them. The CDR3 totals 15 residues.

The chain has TRBV29-1 and TRBJ2-7; D not certain. Germline lookup yields CDR1 SQVTM and CDR2 ANQGSEA. The V end lost 1 base, the J end lost 6 bases, and 7 bases lay between the germline ends. There are 11 residues in the CDR3. The CDR3 loop reads CSVEGWGEQYF. The CDR3 DNA is TGCAGCGTTGAAGGGTGGGGCGAGCAGTACTTC.

CDR3 sequence (DNA): TGCAGTGCCGTGACAGGGGACAATGAGCAGTTCTTC. Amino acid sequence: CSAVTGDNEQFF. The chain links TRBV20-1 to TRBJ2-1, with 8 bases matching TRBD1. J was trimmed by 5 bases and V by 6 bases; bases with no gene match: 3. CDR1 is DFQATT, CDR2 SNEGSKA, per germline (reference sequence). The CDR3 length is 12 residues.

J is TRBJ2-5 and V is TRBV29-1; 11 bases align to TRBD2. Germline V gene data show CDR1 as SQVTM and CDR2 as ANQGSEA. CDR3 length equals 17 residues. J was trimmed by 5 bases and V by 1 base; bases with no gene match: 12. The CDR3 DNA follows: TGCAGCGTTGAAGCCCGAACTAGCGGGAGATTTGTGGAGACCCAGTACTTC. It encodes CSVEARTSGRFVETQYF.

The chain has TRBV7-2 and TRBJ2-2; D unclear. Germline loops: CDR1 SGHTA, CDR2 FQGNSA. V dropped 6 bases and J dropped 1 base, with 9 bases sitting between them. The CDR3 extends over 14 amino acids. The CDR3 is CASRGGMNTGELFF. The CDR3 nucleotides are TGTGCCAGCAGAGGCGGCATGAACACCGGGGAGCTGTTTTTT.

The chain employs TRBV4-3 and TRBJ2-1; TRBD1 matches 12 bases. Germline loops: CDR1 LGHNA, CDR2 YSLEER. The V and J ends lost 4 bases and 7 bases, in that order; junction bases with no gene match: 5. The CDR3 is 15 residues long. CDR3 amino acids: CASSRDRGLGNEQFF. The CDR3 DNA sequence: TGCGCCAGCAGCCGGGACAGGGGGCTGGGGAATGAGCAGTTCTTC.

V usage is TRBV18 and J usage is TRBJ1-2, with unresolved D. With 2 bases removed from V and 3 bases from J, the gap between germline ends came to 7 bases. The germline V gene has CDR1 KGHSH and CDR2 LQKENI. The CDR3 consists of 13 residues. The CDR3, as DNA: TGTGCCAGCTCACCAACGGTTCACTATGGCTACACCTTC. The encoded protein is CASSPTVHYGYTF.

V and J are TRBV20-1 and TRBJ1-2; D is perhaps TRBD1 (6 bases). The V and J ends lost 4 bases and 0 bases respectively, with 9 bases between them. The CDR3 runs 13 residues. Germline-derived CDR1 and CDR2 are DFQATT and SNEGSKA (reference sequence). The CDR3 DNA sequence: TGCAGTGCTACCGGACAGACTAACTATGGCTACACCTTC. This translates into CSATGQTNYGYTF.